A selection of T cell receptor beta chains follows, all from one sample in a study of breast tumors, draining lymph nodes, adjacent tissues. In TCRdb, the multiplex PCR reads were re-called with MiXCR into one record per CDR3 protein. This sample has 200,000 to 250,000 distinct CDR3 sequences, with around 35% found just once. The sequenced sample consisted of axillary lymph node tissue. The source is a female donor with breast cancer. Some clones in this sample may be carry-over from other donors' samples. The CDR3 runs from the conserved cysteine through the conserved F or W.

v_call,j_call,cdr3_aa
TRBV19,TRBJ1-3,CASSIGPSRRLTSGNTIYF
TRBV4-3,TRBJ1-4,CASSQGEGATNEKLFF
TRBV27,TRBJ1-3,CASSRTVSGNTIYF
TRBV6-1,TRBJ1-1,CASSYSGRGLSTEAFF
TRBV29-1,TRBJ2-1,CSGLGGSSYNEQFF
TRBV20-1,TRBJ1-4,CSARDTAQGLGKLFF
TRBV7-9,TRBJ1-1,CASSLGVRTEAFF
TRBV5-4,TRBJ1-4,CASSMEGGRGNEKLFF
TRBV20-1,TRBJ2-2,CSARPAGKGTGELFF
TRBV4-1,TRBJ2-1,CASSQWKRELDEQFF
TRBV2,TRBJ2-1,CASSELAGPSEQFF